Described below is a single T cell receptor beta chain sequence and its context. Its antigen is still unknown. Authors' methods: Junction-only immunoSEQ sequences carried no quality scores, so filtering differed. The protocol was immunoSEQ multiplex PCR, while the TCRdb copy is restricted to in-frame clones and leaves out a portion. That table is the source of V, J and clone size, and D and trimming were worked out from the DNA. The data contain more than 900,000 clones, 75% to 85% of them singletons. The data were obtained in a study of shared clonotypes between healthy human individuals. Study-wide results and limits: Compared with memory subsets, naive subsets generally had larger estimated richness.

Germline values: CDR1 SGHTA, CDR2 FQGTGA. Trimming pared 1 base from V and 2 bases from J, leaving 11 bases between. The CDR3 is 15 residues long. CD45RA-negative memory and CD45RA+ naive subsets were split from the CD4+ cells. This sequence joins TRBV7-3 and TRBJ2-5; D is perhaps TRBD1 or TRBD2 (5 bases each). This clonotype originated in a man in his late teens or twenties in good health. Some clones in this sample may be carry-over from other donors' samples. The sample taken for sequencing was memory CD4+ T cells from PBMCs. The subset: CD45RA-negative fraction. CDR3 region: CASSLMRGPQETQYF. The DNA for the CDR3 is TGTGCCAGCAGCTTAATGAGGGGCCCTCAAGAGACCCAGTACTTC.